This section outlines one T cell receptor (beta chain) sequence together with its context. Its antigen is unknown. Cells defined as naive were viable CD3+CD4+ or CD3+CD8+ and CCR7+CD45RA+CD45RO-CD95-CD27+CD28+. Peripheral blood was collected from the related graft donor on the marrow donation day. Assay used: immunoSEQ multiplex PCR; TCRdb lists only in-frame clones, some missing. The sample consists of about 16,000 clones, about 93% of them appearing once. The sample is drawn from a study of T cells after posttransplantation cyclophosphamide. CDR1 is SGHTA, CDR2 FQGNSA, per germline. The ends were cut back, 0 bases at V and 1 base at J, with 10 bases in the middle. The CDR3 extends over 15 amino acids. Study results and caveats: Later post-transplant blood repertoires were often dominated by donor CD8+ memory clones. TRB clonality was highly associated with recipient CMV seropositivity and reactivation.

The chain carries TRBV7-2 and TRBJ2-7; a possible D gene is TRBD1 (5 bases). The sequencing sample was made of naive CD4+ T cells sorted from blood. The source of this sequence is a woman between 50 and 59 years old in good health and a related stem cell transplant donor. Here the CDR3 reads CASSLAGRASYEQYF. CDR3 coding DNA: TGTGCCAGCAGCTTAGCGGGCAGGGCTTCCTACGAGCAGTACTTC.